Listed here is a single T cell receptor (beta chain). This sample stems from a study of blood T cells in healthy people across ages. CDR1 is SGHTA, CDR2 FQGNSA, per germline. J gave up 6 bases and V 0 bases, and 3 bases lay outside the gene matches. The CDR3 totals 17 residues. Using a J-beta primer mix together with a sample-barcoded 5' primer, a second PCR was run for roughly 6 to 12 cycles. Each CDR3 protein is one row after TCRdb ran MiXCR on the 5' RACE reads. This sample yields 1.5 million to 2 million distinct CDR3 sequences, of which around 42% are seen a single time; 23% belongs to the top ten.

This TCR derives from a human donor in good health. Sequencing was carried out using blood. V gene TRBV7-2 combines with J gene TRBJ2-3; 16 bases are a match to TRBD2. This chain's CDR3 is CASSLAGTSGGVDTQYF. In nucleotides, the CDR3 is TGTGCCAGCAGCTTAGCAGGGACTAGCGGGGGGGTTGATACGCAGTATTTT.